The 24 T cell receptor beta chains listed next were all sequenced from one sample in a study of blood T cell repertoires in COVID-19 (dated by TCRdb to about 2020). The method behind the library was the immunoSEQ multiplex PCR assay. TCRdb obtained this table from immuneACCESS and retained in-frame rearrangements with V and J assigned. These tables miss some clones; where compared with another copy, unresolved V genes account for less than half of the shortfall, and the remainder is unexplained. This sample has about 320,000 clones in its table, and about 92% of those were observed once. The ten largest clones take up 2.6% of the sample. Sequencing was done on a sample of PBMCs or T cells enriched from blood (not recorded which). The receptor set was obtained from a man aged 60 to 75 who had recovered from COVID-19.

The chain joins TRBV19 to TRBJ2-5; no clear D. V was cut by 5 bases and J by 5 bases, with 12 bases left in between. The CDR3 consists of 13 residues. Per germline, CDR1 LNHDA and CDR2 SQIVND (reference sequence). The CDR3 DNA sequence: TGTGCCAGTAGTTTCTCCCAGTGGGAGACCCAGTACTTC. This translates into CASSFSQWETQYF. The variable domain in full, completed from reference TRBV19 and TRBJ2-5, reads DGGITQSPKYLFRKEGQNVTLSCEQNLNHDAMYWYRQDPGQGLRLIYYSQIVNDFQKGDIAEGYSVSREKKESFPLTVTSAQKNPTAFYLCASSFSQWETQYFGPGTRLLVL.

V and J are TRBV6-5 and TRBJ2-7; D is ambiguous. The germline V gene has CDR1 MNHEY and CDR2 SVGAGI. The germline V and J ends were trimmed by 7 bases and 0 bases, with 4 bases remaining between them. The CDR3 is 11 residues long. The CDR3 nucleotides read TGTGCCAGCACCAGCTCCTACGAGCAGTACTTC. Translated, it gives CASTSSYEQYF.

Here the CDR3 DNA reads TGTGCCAGCAGTGAATCAGGCGGGGAGCTGTTTTTT. This gives the protein CASSESGGELFF. The rearrangement joins TRBV6-1 to TRBJ2-2, with D unresolved. Germline V gene sequence: CDR1 MNHNS, CDR2 SASEGT. With 2 bases removed from V and 7 bases from J, the gap between germline ends came to 5 bases. This CDR3 spans 12 amino acids.

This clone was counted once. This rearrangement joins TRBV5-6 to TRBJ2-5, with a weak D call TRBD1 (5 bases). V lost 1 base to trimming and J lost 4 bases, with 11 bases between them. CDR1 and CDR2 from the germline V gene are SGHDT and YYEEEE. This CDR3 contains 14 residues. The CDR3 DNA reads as TGTGCCAGCAGCTTGTCCTCTGGGGCAGAGACCCAGTACTTC. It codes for CASSLSSGAETQYF. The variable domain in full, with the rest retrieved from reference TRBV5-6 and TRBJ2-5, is DAGVTQSPTHLIKTRGQQVTLRCSPKSGHDTVSWYQQALGQGPQFIFQYYEEEERQRGNFPDRFSGHQFPNYSSELNVNALLLGDSALYLCASSLSSGAETQYFGPGTRLLVL.

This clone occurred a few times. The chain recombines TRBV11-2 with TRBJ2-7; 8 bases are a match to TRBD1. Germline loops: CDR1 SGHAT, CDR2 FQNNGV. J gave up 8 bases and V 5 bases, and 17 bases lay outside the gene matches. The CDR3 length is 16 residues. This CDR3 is CASSPRGQGDVFKQYF. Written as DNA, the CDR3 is TGTGCCAGCAGCCCCCGAGGACAGGGAGATGTTTTCAAGCAGTACTTC.

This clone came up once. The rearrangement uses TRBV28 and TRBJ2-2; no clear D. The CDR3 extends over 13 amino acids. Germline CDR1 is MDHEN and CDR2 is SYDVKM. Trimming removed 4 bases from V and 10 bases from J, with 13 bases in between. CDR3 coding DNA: TGTGCCAGCAGTTCGGTGGTCCCAACGGAGCTGTTTTTT. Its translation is CASSSVVPTELFF.

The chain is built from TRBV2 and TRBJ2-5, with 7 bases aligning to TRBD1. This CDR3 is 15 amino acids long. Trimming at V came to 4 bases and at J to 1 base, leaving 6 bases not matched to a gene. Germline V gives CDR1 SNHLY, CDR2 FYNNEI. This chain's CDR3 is CASSGGQSGQETQYF. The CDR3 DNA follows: TGTGCCAGCAGTGGGGGACAGTCTGGCCAAGAGACCCAGTACTTC.

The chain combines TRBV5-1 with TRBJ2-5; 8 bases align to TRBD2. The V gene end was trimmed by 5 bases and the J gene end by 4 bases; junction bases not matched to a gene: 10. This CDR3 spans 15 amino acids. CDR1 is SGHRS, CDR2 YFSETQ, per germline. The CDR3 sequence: CASRSGTRRIETQYF. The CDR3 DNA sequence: TGCGCCAGCAGGAGCGGGACTAGGAGGATAGAGACCCAGTACTTC.

The CDR3 nucleotides read TGTGCCAGCAGCTTGGGCGGGGGCGCAGATACGCAGTATTTT. This encodes CASSLGGGADTQYF. The chain joins TRBV7-3 to TRBJ2-3; maybe TRBD2 (7 bases). Germline CDR1 SGHTA, CDR2 FQGTGA. Trimming cost V 3 bases and J 4 bases, with 11 bases left between them. There are 14 residues in the CDR3.

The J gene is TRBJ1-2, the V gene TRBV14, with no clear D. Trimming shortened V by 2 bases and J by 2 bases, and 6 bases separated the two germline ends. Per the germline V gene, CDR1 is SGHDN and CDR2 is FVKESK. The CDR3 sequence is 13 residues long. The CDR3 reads CASSQLQNYGYTF. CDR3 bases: TGTGCCAGCAGCCAATTACAGAACTATGGCTACACCTTC.

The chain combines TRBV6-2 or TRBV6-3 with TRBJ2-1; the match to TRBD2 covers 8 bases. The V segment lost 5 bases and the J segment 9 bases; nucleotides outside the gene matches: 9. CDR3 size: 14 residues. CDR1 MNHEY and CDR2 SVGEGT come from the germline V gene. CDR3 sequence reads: CASSPLRGGSEQFF. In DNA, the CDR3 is TGTGCCAGCAGTCCACTCCGCGGGGGGAGTGAGCAGTTCTTC.

Here the CDR3 reads CASSPRGDSNQPQHF. CDR3 in DNA: TGTGCCAGCTCCCCTCGCGGGGACAGCAATCAGCCCCAGCATTTT. The rearrangement uses TRBV18 and TRBJ1-5; possibly TRBD1 for D (5 bases). Trimming left V 6 bases short and J 1 base short, with 13 bases between. Germline values: CDR1 KGHSH, CDR2 LQKENI. This CDR3 has 15 amino acids.

This CDR3 reads CASSLVRGTTNEKLFF. The CDR3 region has the DNA TGTGCCAGCAGCTTAGTCAGAGGCACAACTAATGAAAAACTGTTTTTT. The chain combines TRBV7-2 with TRBJ1-4, with D hard to call. The CDR3 contains 16 residues. V dropped 1 base and J dropped 0 bases, with 9 bases sitting between them. Germline loops: CDR1 SGHTA, CDR2 FQGNSA.

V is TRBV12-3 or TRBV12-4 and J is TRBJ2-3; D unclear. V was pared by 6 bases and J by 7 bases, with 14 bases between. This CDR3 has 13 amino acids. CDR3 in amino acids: CASRTTAVYTQYF. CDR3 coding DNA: TGTGCCAGCAGGACAACCGCTGTGTATACGCAGTATTTT.

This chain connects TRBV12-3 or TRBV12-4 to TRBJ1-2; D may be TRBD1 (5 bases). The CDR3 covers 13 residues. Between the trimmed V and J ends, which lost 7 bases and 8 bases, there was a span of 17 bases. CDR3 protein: CASTDFQGKGYTF. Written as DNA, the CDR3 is TGTGCCAGCACTGATTTCCAGGGTAAAGGCTACACCTTC.

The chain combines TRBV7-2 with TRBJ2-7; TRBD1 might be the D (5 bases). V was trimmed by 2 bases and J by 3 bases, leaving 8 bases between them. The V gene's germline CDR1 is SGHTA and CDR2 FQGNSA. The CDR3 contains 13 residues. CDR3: CASSLTRGYEQYF. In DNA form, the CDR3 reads TGTGCCAGCAGCTTAACAAGGGGCTACGAGCAGTACTTC.

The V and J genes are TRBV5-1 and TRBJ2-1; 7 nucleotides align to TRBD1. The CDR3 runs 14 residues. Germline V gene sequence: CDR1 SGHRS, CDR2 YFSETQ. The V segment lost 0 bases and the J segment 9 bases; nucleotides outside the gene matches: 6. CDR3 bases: TGCGCCAGCAGCTTGGAAGGGGGCTGGGGTGAGCAGTTCTTC. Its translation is CASSLEGGWGEQFF.

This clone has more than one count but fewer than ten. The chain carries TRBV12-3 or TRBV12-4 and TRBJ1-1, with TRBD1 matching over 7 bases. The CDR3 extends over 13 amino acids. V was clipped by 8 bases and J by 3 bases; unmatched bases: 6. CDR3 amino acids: CASLDRVDTEAFF. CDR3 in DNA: TGTGCCAGCCTAGACAGGGTGGACACTGAAGCTTTCTTT.

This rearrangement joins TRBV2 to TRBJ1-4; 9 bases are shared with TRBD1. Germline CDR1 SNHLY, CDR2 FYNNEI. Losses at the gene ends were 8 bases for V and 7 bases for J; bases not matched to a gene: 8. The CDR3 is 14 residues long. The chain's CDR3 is CASGGDRVREKLFF. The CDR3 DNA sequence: TGTGCCAGCGGGGGGGACAGGGTTCGTGAAAAACTGTTTTTT.

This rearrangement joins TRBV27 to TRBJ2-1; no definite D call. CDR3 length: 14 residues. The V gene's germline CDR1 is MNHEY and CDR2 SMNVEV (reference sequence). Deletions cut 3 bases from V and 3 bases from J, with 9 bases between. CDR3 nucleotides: TGTGCCAGCAGTTTGGTGTCTATCTACAATGAGCAGTTCTTC. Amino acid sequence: CASSLVSIYNEQFF.

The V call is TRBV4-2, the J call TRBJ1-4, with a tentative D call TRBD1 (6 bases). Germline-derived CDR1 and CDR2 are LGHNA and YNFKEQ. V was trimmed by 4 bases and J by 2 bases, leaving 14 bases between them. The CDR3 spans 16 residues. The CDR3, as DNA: TGTGCCAGCAGCCCCGGGGACACGGGCACTAATGAAAAACTGTTTTTT. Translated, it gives CASSPGDTGTNEKLFF.

The CDR3 DNA sequence: TGCGCCAGCAGCCCTTTAACCGGGACAGTCTCCTACGAGCAGTACTTC. Its protein is CASSPLTGTVSYEQYF. The chain combines TRBV4-1 with TRBJ2-7; 7 bases match TRBD1. V lost 4 bases, J lost 0 bases, and 9 bases stayed unmatched. The germline CDR1 and CDR2 sequences are MGHRA and YSYEKL. CDR3 length: 16 amino acids.

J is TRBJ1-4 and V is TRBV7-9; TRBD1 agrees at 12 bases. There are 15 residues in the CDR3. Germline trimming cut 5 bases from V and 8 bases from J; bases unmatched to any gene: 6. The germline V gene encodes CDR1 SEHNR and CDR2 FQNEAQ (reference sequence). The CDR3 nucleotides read TGTGCCAGCAGCCCGGGACAGGGGGCGGCCGAAAAACTGTTTTTT. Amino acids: CASSPGQGAAEKLFF.

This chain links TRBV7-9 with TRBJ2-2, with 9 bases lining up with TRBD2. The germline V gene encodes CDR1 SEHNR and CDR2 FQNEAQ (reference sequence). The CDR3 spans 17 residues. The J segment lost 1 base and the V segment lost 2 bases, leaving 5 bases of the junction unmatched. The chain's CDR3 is CASSLPLAGENTGELFF. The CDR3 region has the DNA TGTGCCAGCAGCTTACCCTTAGCGGGGGAGAACACCGGGGAGCTGTTTTTT.